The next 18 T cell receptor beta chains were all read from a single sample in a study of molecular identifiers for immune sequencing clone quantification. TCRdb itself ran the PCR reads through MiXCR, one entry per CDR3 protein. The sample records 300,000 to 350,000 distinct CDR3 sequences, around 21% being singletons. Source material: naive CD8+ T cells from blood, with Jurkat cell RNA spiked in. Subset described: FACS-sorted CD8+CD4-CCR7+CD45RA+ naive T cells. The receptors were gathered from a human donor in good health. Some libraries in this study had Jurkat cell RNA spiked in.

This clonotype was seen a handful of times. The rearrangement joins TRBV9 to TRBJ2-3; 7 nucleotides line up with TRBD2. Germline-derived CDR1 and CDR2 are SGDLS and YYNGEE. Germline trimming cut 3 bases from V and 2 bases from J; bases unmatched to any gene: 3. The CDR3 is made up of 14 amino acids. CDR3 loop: CASSGGLPTDTQYF. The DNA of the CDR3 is TGTGCCAGCAGCGGGGGACTACCCACAGATACGCAGTATTTT.

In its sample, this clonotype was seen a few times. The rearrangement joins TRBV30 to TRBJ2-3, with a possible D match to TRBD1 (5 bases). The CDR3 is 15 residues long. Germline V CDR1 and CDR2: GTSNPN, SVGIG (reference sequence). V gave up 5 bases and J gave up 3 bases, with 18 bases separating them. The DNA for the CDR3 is TGTGCCTGGGGGAACGTGGCAGGGATAACAGATACGCAGTATTTT. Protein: CAWGNVAGITDTQYF.

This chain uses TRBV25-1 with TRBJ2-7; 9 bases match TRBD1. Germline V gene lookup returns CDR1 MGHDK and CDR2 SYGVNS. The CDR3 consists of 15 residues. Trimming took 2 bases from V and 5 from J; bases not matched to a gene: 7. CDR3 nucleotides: TGTGCCAGCAGTGAAGGACAGGGGCATTCGAACGAGCAGTACTTC. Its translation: CASSEGQGHSNEQYF.

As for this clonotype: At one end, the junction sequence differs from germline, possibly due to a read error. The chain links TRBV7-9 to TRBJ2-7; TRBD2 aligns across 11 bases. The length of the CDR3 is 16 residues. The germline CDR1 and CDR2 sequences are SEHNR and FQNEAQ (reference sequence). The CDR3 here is CASSLAWTSGSSERYF. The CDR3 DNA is TGTGCCAGCAGCTTAGCGTGGACTAGCGGGTCTTCTGAGCGGTACTTC.

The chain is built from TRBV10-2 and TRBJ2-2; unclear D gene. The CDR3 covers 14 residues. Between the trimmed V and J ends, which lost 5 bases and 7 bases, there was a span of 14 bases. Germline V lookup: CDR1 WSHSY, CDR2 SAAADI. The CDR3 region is CASSHRARVGELFF. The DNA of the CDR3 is TGCGCCAGCAGTCACCGGGCCCGTGTCGGGGAGCTGTTTTTT.

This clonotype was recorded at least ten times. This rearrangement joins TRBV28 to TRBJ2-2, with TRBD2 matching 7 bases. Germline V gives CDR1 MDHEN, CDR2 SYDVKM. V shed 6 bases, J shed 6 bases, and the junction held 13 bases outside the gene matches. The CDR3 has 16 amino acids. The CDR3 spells CASRLLRPSGPGELFF. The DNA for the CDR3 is TGTGCCAGCAGACTACTCCGGCCTAGCGGACCCGGGGAGCTGTTTTTT.

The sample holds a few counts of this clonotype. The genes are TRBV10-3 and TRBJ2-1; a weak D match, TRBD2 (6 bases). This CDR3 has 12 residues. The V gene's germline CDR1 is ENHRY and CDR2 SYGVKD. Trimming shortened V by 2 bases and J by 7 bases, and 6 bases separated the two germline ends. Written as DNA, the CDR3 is TGTGCCATCAGTGAGGGGGGGAATGAGCAGTTCTTC. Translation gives CAISEGGNEQFF.

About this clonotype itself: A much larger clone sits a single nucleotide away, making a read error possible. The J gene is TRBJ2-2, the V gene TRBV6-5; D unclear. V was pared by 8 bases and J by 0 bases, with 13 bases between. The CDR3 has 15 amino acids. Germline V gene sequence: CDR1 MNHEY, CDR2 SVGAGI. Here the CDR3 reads CASALALPNTGELFF. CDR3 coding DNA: TGTGCCAGCGCTTTAGCACTACCGAACACCGGGGAGCTGTTTTTT.

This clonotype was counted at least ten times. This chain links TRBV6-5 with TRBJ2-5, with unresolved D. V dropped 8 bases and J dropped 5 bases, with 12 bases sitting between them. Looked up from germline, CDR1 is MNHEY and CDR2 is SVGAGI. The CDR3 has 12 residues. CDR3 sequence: CASGWALETQYF. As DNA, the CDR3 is TGTGCCAGCGGATGGGCTCTCGAGACCCAGTACTTC.

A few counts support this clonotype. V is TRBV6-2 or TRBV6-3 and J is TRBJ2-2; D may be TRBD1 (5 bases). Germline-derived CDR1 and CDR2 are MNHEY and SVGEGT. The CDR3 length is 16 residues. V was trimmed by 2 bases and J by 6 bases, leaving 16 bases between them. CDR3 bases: TGTGCCAGCAGTTACGGGAAGTTCAGGGCCCCCGGGGAGCTGTTTTTT. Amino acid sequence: CASSYGKFRAPGELFF.

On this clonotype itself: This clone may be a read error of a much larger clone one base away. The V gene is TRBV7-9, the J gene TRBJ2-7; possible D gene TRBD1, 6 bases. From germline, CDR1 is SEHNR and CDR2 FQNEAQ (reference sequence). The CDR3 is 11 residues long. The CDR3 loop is CASSATGEQHF. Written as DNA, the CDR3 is TGTGCCAGCAGCGCGACAGGAGAGCAGCACTTC.

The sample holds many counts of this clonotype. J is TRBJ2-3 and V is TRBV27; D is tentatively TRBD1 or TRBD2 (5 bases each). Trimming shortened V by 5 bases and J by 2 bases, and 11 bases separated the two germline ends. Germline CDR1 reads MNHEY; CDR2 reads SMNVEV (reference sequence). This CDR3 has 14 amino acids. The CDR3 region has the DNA TGTGCCAGCAGTAACGGGGCCCTCACAGATACGCAGTATTTT. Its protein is CASSNGALTDTQYF.

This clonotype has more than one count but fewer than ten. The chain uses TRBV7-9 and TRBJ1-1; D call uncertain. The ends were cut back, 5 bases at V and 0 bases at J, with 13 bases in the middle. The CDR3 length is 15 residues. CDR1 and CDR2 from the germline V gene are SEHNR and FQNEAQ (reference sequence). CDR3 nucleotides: TGTGCCAGCAGCCTTTCGTTGGTAATGAACACTGAAGCTTTCTTT. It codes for CASSLSLVMNTEAFF. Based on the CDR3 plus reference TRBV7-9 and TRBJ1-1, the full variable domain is DTGVSQNPRHKITKRGQNVTFRCDPISEHNRLYWYRQTLGQGPEFLTYFQNEAQLEKSRLLSDRFSAERPKGSFSTLEIQRTEQGDSAMYLCASSLSLVMNTEAFFGQGTRLTVV.

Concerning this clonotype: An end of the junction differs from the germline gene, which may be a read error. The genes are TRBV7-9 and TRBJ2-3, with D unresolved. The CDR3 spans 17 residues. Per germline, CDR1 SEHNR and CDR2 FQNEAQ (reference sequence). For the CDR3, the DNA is TGTGCCAGCAGCTTAGTTCTGGAACTCTACAGCACAGATACGCGGTATTTT. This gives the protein CASSLVLELYSTDTRYF.

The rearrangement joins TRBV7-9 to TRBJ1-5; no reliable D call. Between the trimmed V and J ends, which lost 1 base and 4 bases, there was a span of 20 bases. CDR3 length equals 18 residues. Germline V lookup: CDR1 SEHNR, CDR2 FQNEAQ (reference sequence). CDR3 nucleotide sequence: TGTGCCAGCAGCTTAGGTCCCGCTAGATCACAAGTTAATCAGCCCCAGCATTTT. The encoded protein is CASSLGPARSQVNQPQHF.

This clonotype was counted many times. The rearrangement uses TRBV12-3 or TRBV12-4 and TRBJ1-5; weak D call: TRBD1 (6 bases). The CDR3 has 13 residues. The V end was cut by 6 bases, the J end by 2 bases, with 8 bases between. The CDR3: CASSNRGNQPQHF. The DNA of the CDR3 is TGTGCCAGCAGCAACAGGGGCAATCAGCCCCAGCATTTT.

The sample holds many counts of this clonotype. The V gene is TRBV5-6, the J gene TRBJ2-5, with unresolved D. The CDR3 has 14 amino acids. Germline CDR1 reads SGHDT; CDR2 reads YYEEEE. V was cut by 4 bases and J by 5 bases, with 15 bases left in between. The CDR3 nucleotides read TGTGCCAGCAGCCAAGCCTTTACCCAGGAGACCCAGTACTTC. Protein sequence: CASSQAFTQETQYF.

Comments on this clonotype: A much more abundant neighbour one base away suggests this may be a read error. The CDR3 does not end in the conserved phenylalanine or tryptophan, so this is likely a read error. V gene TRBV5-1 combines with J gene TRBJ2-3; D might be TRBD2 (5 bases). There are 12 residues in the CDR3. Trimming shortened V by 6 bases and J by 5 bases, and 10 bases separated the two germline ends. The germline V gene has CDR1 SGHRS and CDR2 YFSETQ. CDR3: CASNHEGDTQYS. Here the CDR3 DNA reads TGCGCCAGCAACCACGAGGGAGATACGCAGTATTCT.